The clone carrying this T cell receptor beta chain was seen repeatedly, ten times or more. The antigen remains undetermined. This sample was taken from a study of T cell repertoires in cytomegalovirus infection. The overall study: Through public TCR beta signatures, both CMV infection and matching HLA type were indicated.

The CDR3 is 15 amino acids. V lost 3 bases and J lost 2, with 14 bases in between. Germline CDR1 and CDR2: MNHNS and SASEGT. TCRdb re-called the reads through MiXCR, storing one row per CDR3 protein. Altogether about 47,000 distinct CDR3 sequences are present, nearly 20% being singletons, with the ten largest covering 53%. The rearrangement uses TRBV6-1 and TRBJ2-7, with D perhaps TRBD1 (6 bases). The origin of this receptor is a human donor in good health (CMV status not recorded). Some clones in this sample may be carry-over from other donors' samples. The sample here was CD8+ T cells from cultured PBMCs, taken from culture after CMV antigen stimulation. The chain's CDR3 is CASSDHRDLTYEQYF. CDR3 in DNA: TGTGCCAGCAGTGATCACAGGGATCTCACCTACGAGCAGTACTTC.